The present TCR beta chain was sequenced within a study of shared clonotypes between healthy human individuals. Study findings and constraints: Though the depth was large, rarefaction showed that sorted-subset sequencing was incomplete. Approximately 5% of naive CD4 clonotypes were shared across a few donors.

Concerning this clone: The antigen remains unidentified.

Measured with immunoSEQ multiplex PCR; TCRdb has only the in-frame clones, and not every one. The data contain millions of clones, roughly 92% of them singletons. V was pared by 4 bases and J by 0 bases, with 10 bases between. This CDR3 contains 15 residues. Germline CDR1 is SNHLY and CDR2 is FYNNEI. Only Caucasian adults living in Nashville, Tennessee served as donors. Source material: naive CD4+ T cells sorted from blood. Described subset: CD45RA+ positively selected. This clonotype originated in a man younger than 30 in good health. The rearrangement joins TRBV2 to TRBJ2-1; no definite D call. The CDR3 is CASSGIPSSYNEQFF. As DNA, the CDR3 is TGTGCCAGCAGTGGGATACCCAGCTCCTACAATGAGCAGTTCTTC.